These 13 T cell receptor beta chains share one sample of origin, sequenced in a study of cytomegalovirus exposure and HLA in healthy donors. The primer mix had 60 Vbeta and 13 Jbeta primers. Profiled with immunoSEQ multiplex PCR; TCRdb holds only in-frame clones, not every one. The sample includes some 160,000 clones, around 79% of them seen just once. The sequencing sample was made of PBMCs. These receptors were taken from a woman in her forties in good health and CMV-seronegative.

This clone turned up a few times. The chain links TRBV2 to TRBJ2-1; TRBD1 aligns across 9 bases. V dropped 6 bases and J dropped 8; count of bases not matched to a gene: 14. Looked up from germline, CDR1 is SNHLY and CDR2 is FYNNEI. This CDR3 is built from 16 residues. The CDR3 sequence: CASRRTGEARGHEQFF. The CDR3 bases are TGTGCCAGCAGGAGGACAGGGGAGGCTCGAGGGCATGAGCAGTTCTTC.

V usage is TRBV30 and J usage is TRBJ1-5, with 8 bases matching TRBD1. Trimming removed 2 bases from V and 1 base from J; junction bases left unmatched: 7. The CDR3 sequence is 16 residues long. CDR1 is GTSNPN and CDR2 is SVGIG in the germline V gene (reference sequence). As DNA, the CDR3 is TGTGCCTGGAGTACCCGGACAGGGACAAGCAATCAGCCCCAGCATTTT. It specifies CAWSTRTGTSNQPQHF.

This clone was seen just once. The chain recombines TRBV29-1 with TRBJ2-1; possible D gene TRBD2, 6 bases. This CDR3 has 13 residues. Germline V gene lookup returns CDR1 SQVTM and CDR2 ANQGSEA. The DNA of the CDR3 is TGCAGGGCCACGGCTAGCGCCTACAATGAGCAGTTCTTC. It translates to CRATASAYNEQFF.

Comment on this clone: The junction does not match germline at one end; this may be a read error. Other DNA sequences in the sample encode the same CDR3. The rearrangement joins TRBV6-6 to TRBJ1-1, with 9 bases fitting TRBD1. Germline CDR1 is MNHNY and CDR2 is SVGAGI (reference sequence). The CDR3 spans 14 residues. The CDR3 region is CASGQGRLNTEAFF. Here the CDR3 DNA reads TGTGCCAGCGGACAGGGGAGGTTGAACACTGAAGCTTTCTTC.

The chain is built from TRBV7-9 and TRBJ1-1, with TRBD1 as a possible D gene (6 bases). V lost 4 bases and J 0 bases, leaving 12 bases between the germline ends. Germline V CDR1 and CDR2: SEHNR, FQNEAQ (reference sequence). The CDR3 contains 15 residues. The CDR3 spells CASSSGQLMNTEAFF. The DNA of the CDR3 is TGTGCCAGCAGCTCAGGACAGCTCATGAACACTGAAGCTTTCTTT.

This clone appeared a single time. The V and J genes are TRBV5-4 and TRBJ2-2; maybe TRBD1 (6 bases). Germline CDR1 and CDR2: SGHNT and YYREEE (reference sequence). The CDR3 has 16 amino acids. The germline V and J ends were trimmed by 0 bases and 1 base, with 10 bases remaining between them. The CDR3: CASSLGKGENTGELFF. The CDR3 DNA sequence: TGTGCCAGCAGCTTGGGGAAGGGGGAGAACACCGGGGAGCTGTTTTTT.

This clone was recorded a few times. V is TRBV19 and J is TRBJ2-6, with 7 nucleotides matching TRBD1. The trim removed 7 bases at V and 2 bases at J, leaving 2 bases unmatched. The CDR3 consists of 14 residues. Germline CDR1 reads LNHDA; CDR2 reads SQIVND (reference sequence). CDR3 DNA: TGTGCCAGTAATACAGGGGCTGGGGCCAACGTCCTGACTTTC. Its translation is CASNTGAGANVLTF. The complete variable domain, with remaining parts taken from reference TRBV19 and TRBJ2-6, reads DGGITQSPKYLFRKEGQNVTLSCEQNLNHDAMYWYRQDPGQGLRLIYYSQIVNDFQKGDIAEGYSVSREKKESFPLTVTSAQKNPTAFYLCASNTGAGANVLTFGAGSRLTVL.

The sample holds one count of this clone. The V gene is TRBV18, the J gene TRBJ2-7; D perhaps matches TRBD2 (5 bases). Per germline, CDR1 KGHSH and CDR2 LQKENI. The length of the CDR3 is 14 residues. V gave up 2 bases and J gave up 4 bases, with 12 bases separating them. The CDR3 nucleotides are TGTGCCAGCTCACCAACTTACGGGGAGTACGAGCAGTACTTC. Its protein is CASSPTYGEYEQYF.

This sequence joins TRBV29-1 and TRBJ2-1; a possible D gene is TRBD1 (6 bases). The CDR3 runs to 12 residues. V gave up 7 bases and J gave up 2 bases, with 9 bases separating them. The V gene's germline CDR1 is SQVTM and CDR2 ANQGSEA. The CDR3 here is CSARTAYNEQFF. The CDR3 nucleotides are TGCAGCGCCCGGACAGCCTACAATGAGCAGTTCTTC.

The chain is built from TRBV5-6 and TRBJ2-7, with D tentatively TRBD1 (7 bases). V shed 3 bases and J shed 3 bases, with 19 bases lying between them. This CDR3 comprises 16 residues. Germline CDR1 is SGHDT and CDR2 is YYEEEE. The CDR3 reads CASSWAGQGVGYEQYF. CDR3 bases: TGTGCCAGCAGCTGGGCGGGGCAGGGGGTCGGCTACGAGCAGTACTTC.

The chain combines TRBV6-6 with TRBJ1-5; 7 nucleotides match TRBD1. CDR3 size: 14 residues. Germline V gene lookup returns CDR1 MNHNY and CDR2 SVGAGI (reference sequence). Trimming cost V 5 bases and J 7 bases; bases outside gene matches: 8. The CDR3 DNA follows: TGTGCCAGCAGTCTAGACAGGGTGGGCCAGCCCCAGCATTTT. Residues: CASSLDRVGQPQHF.

This chain joins TRBV7-2 and TRBJ2-3, with 8 bases that match TRBD1. The trim removed 1 base at V and 0 bases at J, leaving 3 bases unmatched. Looked up from germline, CDR1 is SGHTA and CDR2 is FQGNSA. The CDR3 has 16 amino acids. This CDR3 reads CASSLERTGSTDTQYF. The DNA for the CDR3 is TGTGCCAGCAGCTTAGAGCGGACAGGGAGCACAGATACGCAGTATTTT.

This rearrangement joins TRBV27 to TRBJ1-1; TRBD1 aligns across 8 bases. This CDR3 contains 17 residues. Germline V gene data show CDR1 as MNHEY and CDR2 as SMNVEV (reference sequence). The J segment lost 4 bases and the V segment lost 3 bases, leaving 13 bases of the junction unmatched. CDR3 sequence (DNA): TGTGCCAGCAGTTTGATCACCGTATCTGACAGGGGCACTGAAGCTTTCTTT. Its protein is CASSLITVSDRGTEAFF.